Below, 15 T cell receptor beta chains from the same sample are listed, as sequenced in a study of human T cells and chemical hapten exposure. Time point given: pre-sensitization, week 0. Treatment described: therapeutic diphenylcyclopropenone sensitization with weekly scalp DPC. MiXCR, run by TCRdb on the RACE reads, gives a single entry per CDR3 protein. The data contain about 74,000 distinct CDR3 sequences, around 13% of them seen just once; the ten biggest clones take up approximately 4.6%. The sequencing used whole blood, collected in connection with sensitization to the hapten diphenylcyclopropenone (DPC). Every receptor here comes from a woman aged 45 to 65 with alopecia areata. Some clones in this sample may be carry-over from other donors' samples.

V gene TRBV2 combines with J gene TRBJ2-5; 9 bases align to TRBD2. The CDR3 totals 13 residues. Germline lookup yields CDR1 SNHLY and CDR2 FYNNEI. The J segment lost 5 bases and the V segment lost 6 bases, leaving 4 bases of the junction unmatched. CDR3 sequence reads: CASRVAGVETQYF. DNA of the CDR3: TGTGCCAGCAGGGTAGCGGGAGTGGAGACCCAGTACTTC.

The V gene is TRBV9, the J gene TRBJ1-6, with TRBD1 identical over 7 bases. The V gene end was trimmed by 4 bases and the J gene end by 7 bases; junction bases not matched to a gene: 8. The germline gives CDR1 SGDLS, CDR2 YYNGEE. CDR3 length: 15 residues. CDR3 coding DNA: TGTGCCAGCAGCCCCCGGGGGACAGCAAATTCACCCCTCCACTTT. Protein product: CASSPRGTANSPLHF.

The chain joins TRBV28 to TRBJ2-2, with 9 bases lining up with TRBD2. Trimming took 10 bases from V and 5 from J; bases not matched to a gene: 8. CDR1 is MDHEN, CDR2 SYDVKM, per germline. The CDR3 has 14 residues. The CDR3 nucleotides are TGTGCCATATTTAGCGGGAGTAGGACCGGGGAGCTGTTTTTT. Translating gives CAIFSGSRTGELFF.

This clonotype was detected a few times. This chain joins TRBV18 and TRBJ1-1; TRBD1 is a possible D gene (5 bases). Germline CDR1 and CDR2: KGHSH and LQKENI. The CDR3 sequence is 17 residues long. The ends were cut back, 3 bases at V and 0 bases at J, with 17 bases in the middle. CDR3 DNA sequence: TGTGCCAGCTCACCCAGCCTTCCCGGGACGTTGAACACTGAAGCTTTCTTT. Its translation: CASSPSLPGTLNTEAFF.

As regards this clonotype: A much more abundant neighbour one base away suggests this may be a read error. The gene calls are TRBV3-1 and TRBJ2-7, with a weak D call TRBD1 (5 bases). V was trimmed by 4 bases and J by 6 bases, leaving 16 bases between them. Germline-derived CDR1 and CDR2 are LGHDT and YNNKEL (reference sequence). The CDR3 spans 14 residues. CDR3 sequence reads: CASSRFGQGCEQYF. The CDR3 DNA sequence: TGTGCCAGCAGCCGCTTCGGGCAGGGCTGCGAGCAGTACTTC.

The table lists this clonotype with a few counts. The chain combines TRBV6-1 with TRBJ1-1; a possible D gene is TRBD1 (6 bases). The CDR3 has 15 residues. CDR1 is MNHNS, CDR2 SASEGT, per germline. The V and J ends lost 3 bases and 2 bases respectively, with 13 bases between them. CDR3 sequence reads: CASSENWGANTEAFF. The CDR3 DNA reads as TGTGCCAGCAGTGAGAACTGGGGGGCCAACACTGAAGCTTTCTTT.

The chain combines TRBV7-9 with TRBJ2-2; D call uncertain. The CDR3 runs 12 residues. The germline V and J ends were trimmed by 2 bases and 10 bases, with 8 bases remaining between them. Germline V CDR1 and CDR2: SEHNR, FQNEAQ (reference sequence). CDR3 bases: TGTGCCAGCAGCTTAATGGGCGAGGAGCTGTTTTTT. Amino acids: CASSLMGEELFF.

The chain carries TRBV12-3 or TRBV12-4 and TRBJ2-5; weak D call: TRBD1 (5 bases). Trimming took 1 base from V and 5 from J, leaving 14 bases between them. The CDR3 length is 15 residues. Here the CDR3 DNA reads TGTGCCAGCAGTTTAGGTGGACACCTAGTGGAGACCCAGTACTTC. The encoded protein is CASSLGGHLVETQYF.

Remarks on this clonotype: Possible read error: a much larger clone is one base away. This sequence joins TRBV9 and TRBJ2-1; no definite D call. CDR3 length: 15 residues. Germline CDR1 reads SGDLS; CDR2 reads YYNGEE. In DNA, the CDR3 is TGTGCCAGCAGCGTAGTACCAGCGTCCTGCAATGAGCAGTTCTTC. This translates into CASSVVPASCNEQFF.

The chain joins TRBV11-2 to TRBJ1-1; D uncertain. The CDR3 consists of 15 residues. Germline CDR1 SGHAT, CDR2 FQNNGV. V lost 4 bases to trimming and J lost 1 base, with 13 bases between them. In nucleotides, the CDR3 is TGTGCCAGCAGCTCCCCAAAGGCCCGGAACACTGAAGCTTTCTTT. Protein: CASSSPKARNTEAFF.

This CDR3 reads CASSPSWGSNYEQYF. CDR3 nucleotide sequence: TGTGCCAGCAGCCCTAGTTGGGGATCAAACTACGAGCAGTACTTC. V and J are TRBV7-9 and TRBJ2-7; D remains unclear. CDR3 length: 15 amino acids. From germline, CDR1 is SEHNR and CDR2 FQNEAQ (reference sequence). V lost 5 bases and J 3 bases, leaving 17 bases between the germline ends.

The table lists this clonotype with many counts. This chain links TRBV10-2 with TRBJ1-2; no reliable D call. Germline V gives CDR1 WSHSY, CDR2 SAAADI. The V gene lost 8 bases and the J gene lost 6 bases, with 16 bases spanning the gap. There are 13 residues in the CDR3. CDR3 loop: CASLMSGVHGYTF. As DNA, the CDR3 is TGCGCCAGCCTCATGTCCGGGGTCCATGGCTACACCTTC.

This clonotype showed up many times. The chain carries TRBV29-1 and TRBJ1-1; D remains unclear. The CDR3 extends over 13 amino acids. Germline lookup yields CDR1 SQVTM and CDR2 ANQGSEA. The V end was cut by 1 base, the J end by 1 base, with 7 bases between. The CDR3 reads CSVEGQWNTEAFF. CDR3 coding DNA: TGCAGCGTTGAAGGGCAGTGGAACACTGAAGCTTTCTTT.

This clonotype turned up a few times. The chain recombines TRBV20-1 with TRBJ2-6; D unresolved. Trimming took off 1 base at V and 0 bases at J, with 4 bases between the two ends. The germline gives CDR1 DFQATT, CDR2 SNEGSKA (reference sequence). CDR3 length equals 14 residues. CDR3 sequence: CSARASSGANVLTF. CDR3 coding DNA: TGCAGTGCTAGAGCAAGCTCTGGGGCCAACGTCCTGACTTTC.

The chain has TRBV20-1 and TRBJ2-1; D not certain. The V and J ends lost 1 base and 5 bases respectively, with 9 bases between them. The germline V gene encodes CDR1 DFQATT and CDR2 SNEGSKA (reference sequence). CDR3 size: 13 residues. CDR3 region: CSARGTTDNEQFF. The CDR3 bases are TGCAGTGCTAGAGGAACTACCGACAATGAGCAGTTCTTC.